The entry that follows covers one TCR beta chain sequence. The CDR3 contains 14 residues. Germline V gene data show CDR1 as DFQATT and CDR2 as SNEGSKA (reference sequence). V was cut by 3 bases and J by 6 bases, with 17 bases left in between. This entry belongs to a study of T cell repertoires in cytomegalovirus infection. TCRdb independently ran MiXCR on the reads; one entry per CDR3 protein. The table has 740,000 or so distinct CDR3 sequences, 35% to 40% seen once; the top ten hold around 3%. The sequenced material came from PBMCs. The source is a human donor in good health (CMV status not recorded). Some clones in this sample may be carry-over from other donors' samples. This chain joins TRBV20-1 and TRBJ1-2; no clear D gene. CDR3 DNA sequence: TGCAGTGCTAGCACGTCTCGGGAGACCGATGGCTACACCTTC. Amino acid sequence: CSASTSRETDGYTF.